Many counts were recorded for the clone carrying this TCR beta chain. Its antigen is still unknown. This record comes from a study of T cells in Graves' hyperthyroidism and ophthalmopathy. The study's findings and limits: Most thyroid clonotypes with frequency above 0.001 were detected in blood.

TCR beta CDR3 sequences were amplified from RNA transcripts. HTBI primers drove first-round RT-PCR of the TCR CDR3. TCRdb re-derived calls from the multiplex PCR reads in MiXCR, one entry per CDR3 protein. This sample has roughly 500,000 distinct CDR3 sequences, with approximately 15% found just once. The clonotype originates from a woman aged 25 to 39 with Graves' hyperthyroidism that later progressed to Graves' ophthalmopathy. Sample: blood.

CDR3 DNA sequence: TGTGCCATCAGCGGTGCGGGGGGCGACCGAACCTACGAGCAGTACTTC. Protein sequence: CAISGAGGDRTYEQYF. The rearrangement uses TRBV10-3 and TRBJ2-7, with TRBD2 matching over 8 bases. The CDR3 extends over 16 amino acids. Germline CDR1 and CDR2: ENHRY and SYGVKD. V shed 6 bases, J shed 2 bases, and the junction held 12 bases outside the gene matches.